This T cell receptor (beta chain) was documented in a study of CD8 T cells in Susac syndrome. Looked up from germline, CDR1 is LNHNV and CDR2 is YYDKDF (reference sequence). The CDR3 has 16 residues. Trimming left V 0 bases short and J 2 bases short, with 12 bases between. Isolation of CD8+ and CD4+ T cells was performed negatively, whereas enrichment of TEMRA cells was done by FACS. After extraction with the RNeasy kit, about 0.5 to 1 ug of the RNA was reverse transcribed using random hexamers. A multiplex approach, immunoSEQ multiplex PCR, amplified TCR beta CDR3 across 54 Vbeta and 13 Jbeta. Via MiXCR, TCRdb re-called the immunoSEQ multiplex PCR reads, giving one row per CDR3 protein. This sample has some 200,000 distinct CDR3 sequences; approximately 94% occur once, and the top ten carry 0.1%. Findings and limits, study-wide: The relatively small number of individuals in the TCR sequencing and HLA analysis was acknowledged by the study.

A word on this clonotype: Its target is unknown.

The chain employs TRBV15 and TRBJ2-3; possibly TRBD1 for D (7 bases). The sample taken for sequencing was CD4+ T cells from PBMCs. This receptor was taken from a human donor in good health. The CDR3 sequence is CATSRDRGEATDTQYF. The DNA for the CDR3 is TGTGCCACCAGCAGAGACAGGGGGGAGGCCACAGATACGCAGTATTTT. The full variable domain, completed using reference TRBV15 and TRBJ2-3, is DAMVIQNPRYQVTQFGKPVTLSCSQTLNHNVMYWYQQKSSQAPKLLFHYYDKDFNNEADTPDNFQSRRPNTSFCFLDIRSPGLGDTAMYLCATSRDRGEATDTQYFGPGTRLTVL.